Listed below are T cell receptor beta chains from one sample, sequenced in a study of T cells after posttransplantation cyclophosphamide. Method: immunoSEQ multiplex PCR; TCRdb's copy keeps in-frame clones and lacks some. The sample comprises a few thousand clones, approximately 81% of which are singletons, and about 11% rests with the top ten. Material for sequencing was CD8+ T cells sorted from PBMCs. Receptors were obtained from a woman aged 50 to 65 in good health and a related stem cell transplant donor. The CDR3 runs from the conserved cysteine through the conserved F or W. The D gene is left open where the match is weak. Not all rows give a size; the values are once, few, many and, for expanded clones, a class.

>15|TRBJ2-5|NA|NA|TRBV25-1
TGTGCCAGCAGCCCAATGGGGCTAAGTGGAGAGACCCAGTACTTC
CASSPMGLSGETQYF
>18|TRBJ2-2|TRBD2|NA|TRBV7-2
TGTGCCAGCAGCTTTCGACTAGCGGGAGGCGTAAACACCGGGGAGCTGTTTTTT
CASSFRLAGGVNTGELFF
>15|TRBJ2-5|NA|NA|TRBV11-2
TGTGCCAGCAGCTTAGATGTCTTCCGAGCGGAGACCCAGTACTTC
CASSLDVFRAETQYF
>17|TRBJ1-1|NA|NA|TRBV9
TGTGCCAGCAGCGAGGGGGGGACCGAGCTTATGAACACTGAAGCTTTCTTT
CASSEGGTELMNTEAFF
>13|TRBJ2-7|NA|once|TRBV10-1
TGCGCCAGCAGCTCGGGGGATACCTACGAGCAGTACTTC
CASSSGDTYEQYF
>17|TRBJ1-1|NA|NA|TRBV5-1
TGCGCCAGCAGCTTGGGGCTAGGCAGCTTCATGAACACTGAAGCTTTCTTT
CASSLGLGSFMNTEAFF
>15|TRBJ2-7|NA|NA|TRBV27
TGTGCCAGCAGTTACGGACAGGACTATAGCTACGAGCAGTACTTC
CASSYGQDYSYEQYF
>15|TRBJ2-3|TRBD1|NA|TRBV7-2
TGTGCCAGCAGCCCCGGGACAGGGGCTGGAGATACGCAGTATTTT
CASSPGTGAGDTQYF
>17|TRBJ2-7|TRBD1|NA|TRBV19
TGTGCCAGTAGTGACCAGGCGGGACAGGGTCTTTTCTACGAGCAGTACTTC
CASSDQAGQGLFYEQYF
>14|TRBJ2-7|TRBD1|NA|TRBV19
TGTGCCAGTAGAGGACAGGGGGCCCTCTACGAGCAGTACTTC
CASRGQGALYEQYF
>14|TRBJ1-1|TRBD1|NA|TRBV19
TGTGCCAGTAGTAGCGGGACAGGGCGTACTGAAGCTTTCTTT
CASSSGTGRTEAFF
>18|TRBJ1-5|NA|once|TRBV6-1
TGTGCCAGCAGTGAAGCGGATAGGGCAGCGGTTAGCAATCAGCCCCAGCATTTT
CASSEADRAAVSNQPQHF
>15|TRBJ2-1|NA|large|TRBV19
TGTGCCAGTAGTATAGTGGCGGGAAGTTACAATGAGCAGTTCTTC
CASSIVAGSYNEQFF
>15|TRBJ1-2|NA|NA|TRBV6-1
TGTGCCAGCAGTGAATCCCGGACAGCAACGGATGGCTACACCTTC
CASSESRTATDGYTF
>18|TRBJ2-3|TRBD1|NA|TRBV5-1
TGCGCCAGCAGCTTGAGGGAACAACAGGGGGCATTCACAGATACGCAGTATTTT
CASSLREQQGAFTDTQYF
>15|TRBJ2-7|TRBD1|once|TRBV7-6
TGTGCCAGCAGCGCGGGACAGGGGCGCTCCTACGAGCAGTACTTC
CASSAGQGRSYEQYF
>16|TRBJ2-2|TRBD1|NA|TRBV6-1
TGTGCCAGCAGTGACCCCGGGACAGGGAGTACCGGGGAGCTGTTTTTT
CASSDPGTGSTGELFF
>15|TRBJ2-6|NA|NA|TRBV19
TGTGCCAGTAGTATCCTCTCTCTTGGGGCCAACGTCCTGACTTTC
CASSILSLGANVLTF
>15|TRBJ2-1|TRBD2|NA|TRBV7-9
TGTGCCAGCAGCCGCGGACTAGCGGGAGACGATGAGCAGTTCTTC
CASSRGLAGDDEQFF
>14|TRBJ1-1|NA|NA|TRBV5-8
TGTGCCAGCAGCTACCGGACAGTGAACACTGAAGCTTTCTTT
CASSYRTVNTEAFF
>14|TRBJ1-6|NA|NA|TRBV5-4
TGTGCCAGCAGCCGACGTGGGGAGTTTTCACCCCTCCACTTT
CASSRRGEFSPLHF
>13|TRBJ2-7|NA|NA|TRBV27
TGTGCCAGCAGCTCGCGGGGACCCTACGAGCAGTACTTC
CASSSRGPYEQYF
>14|TRBJ1-5|NA|NA|TRBV19
TGTGCCAGTACCAATTCCCAGGGTAATCAGCCCCAGCATTTT
CASTNSQGNQPQHF
>15|TRBJ2-3|TRBD2|once|TRBV9
TGTGCCAGCAGCGCTAGCGGGGGTCGGACAGATACGCAGTATTTT
CASSASGGRTDTQYF
>16|TRBJ2-6|NA|NA|TRBV28
TGTGCCAGCAGTTTATTGCCTCAGTCTGGGGCCAACGTCCTGACTTTC
CASSLLPQSGANVLTF
>13|TRBJ2-5|NA|NA|TRBV7-9
TGTGCCAGCAGCCGGACGGAGGTGGAGACCCAGTACTTC
CASSRTEVETQYF
>19|TRBJ1-5|TRBD1|once|TRBV28
TGTGCCAGCAGTTACCCGACAGGGTCCGGGGTATCGAGCAATCAGCCCCAGCATTTT
CASSYPTGSGVSSNQPQHF
>15|TRBJ1-1|NA|NA|TRBV11-2
TGTGCCAGCAGCTTAGATGGGCAGGGCGGCACTGAAGCTTTCTTT
CASSLDGQGGTEAFF
>14|TRBJ2-1|NA|once|TRBV5-1
TGCGCCAGCCGCGGTGATCTTAGCTCGAATGAGCAGTTCTTC
CASRGDLSSNEQFF
>15|TRBJ2-7|TRBD2|NA|TRBV7-3
TGTGCCAGCAGCACGGGACTAGCGGGTTTCGACGAGCAGTACTTC
CASSTGLAGFDEQYF
>14|TRBJ1-6|NA|NA|TRBV29-1
TGCAGCGTTAGGGGGACGTCGGATAATTCACCCCTCCACTTT
CSVRGTSDNSPLHF
>16|TRBJ2-2|NA|NA|TRBV9
TGTGCCAGCAGCGTAGCTGCCAGGGGCGGATCCGGGGAGCTGTTTTTT
CASSVAARGGSGELFF
>15|TRBJ2-5|TRBD1|few|TRBV7-3
TGTGCCAGCAGCTCGACAGGGACGTGGGGAGAGACCCAGTACTTC
CASSSTGTWGETQYF